This T cell receptor (beta chain) appears in the sequencing data of a study of stem cell transplantation in POMP-related autoinflammatory disease. The study, taken as a whole, reports: Patients with PRAID showed a restricted number of unique TRB V-J gene pairings. A trend toward lower repertoire diversity and greater clonality appeared in every analyzed T-cell subset of PRAID patients.

PRAID combined immunodeficiency and autoinflammation. TCRdb's copy holds only in-frame clones and misses some; the assay was immunoSEQ multiplex PCR. The table has some 65,000 clones, roughly 93% seen once. The CDR3 sequence is 13 residues long. Between the trimmed V and J ends, which lost 6 bases and 11 bases, there was a span of 17 bases. Germline CDR1 and CDR2: SNHLY and FYNNEI. Regarding this clone: Its antigen is undetermined.

The sample in question was CD4+ T cells from PBMCs, obtained after stem cell transplantation. The chain has TRBV2 and TRBJ1-3; D unresolved. This clonotype originated in a human patient with POMP-related autoinflammation and immune dysregulation (PRAID). The graft donor may account for some of the T cells. The CDR3 region is CASSYTQPGAIYF. The DNA of the CDR3 is TGTGCCAGCAGCTATACCCAGCCCGGGGCCATATATTTT. Variable domain in full (rest from reference TRBV2 and TRBJ1-3): EPEVTQTPSHQVTQMGQEVILRCVPISNHLYFYWYRQILGQKVEFLVSFYNNEISEKSEIFDDQFSVERPDGSNFTLKIRSTKLEDSAMYFCASSYTQPGAIYFGEGSWLTVV.